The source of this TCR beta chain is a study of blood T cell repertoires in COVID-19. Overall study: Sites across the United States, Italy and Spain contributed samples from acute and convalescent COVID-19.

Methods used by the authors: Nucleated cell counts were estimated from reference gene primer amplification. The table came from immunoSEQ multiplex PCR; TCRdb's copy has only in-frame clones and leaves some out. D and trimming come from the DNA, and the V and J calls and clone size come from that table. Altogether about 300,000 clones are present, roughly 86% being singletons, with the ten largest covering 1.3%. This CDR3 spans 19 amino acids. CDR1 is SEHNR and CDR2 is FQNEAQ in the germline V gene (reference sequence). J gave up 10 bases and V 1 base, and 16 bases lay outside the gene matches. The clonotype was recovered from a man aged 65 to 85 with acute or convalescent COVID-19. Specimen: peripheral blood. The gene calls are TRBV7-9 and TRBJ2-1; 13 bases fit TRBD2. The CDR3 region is CASSLVGGTSGRAVREQFF. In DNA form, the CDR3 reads TGTGCCAGCAGCTTAGTAGGGGGAACTAGCGGGAGGGCCGTAAGGGAGCAGTTCTTC.